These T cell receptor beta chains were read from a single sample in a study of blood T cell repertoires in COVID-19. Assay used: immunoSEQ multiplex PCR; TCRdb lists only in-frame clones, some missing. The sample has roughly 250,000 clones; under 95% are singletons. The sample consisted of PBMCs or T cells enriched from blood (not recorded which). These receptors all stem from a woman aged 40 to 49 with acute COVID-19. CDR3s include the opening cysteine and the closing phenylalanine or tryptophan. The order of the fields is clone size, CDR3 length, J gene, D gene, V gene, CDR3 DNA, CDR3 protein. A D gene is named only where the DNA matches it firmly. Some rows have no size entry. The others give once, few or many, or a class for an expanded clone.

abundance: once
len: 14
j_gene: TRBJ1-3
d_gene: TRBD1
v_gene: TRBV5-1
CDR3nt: TGCGCCAGCAGCTGGGACAGGCCTGGAAACACCATATATTTT
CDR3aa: CASSWDRPGNTIYF

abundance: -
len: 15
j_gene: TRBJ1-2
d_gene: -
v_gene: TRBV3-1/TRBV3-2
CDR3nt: TGTGCCAGCAGCCACAGGGGATCCCCTAACTATGGCTACACCTTC
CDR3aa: CASSHRGSPNYGYTF

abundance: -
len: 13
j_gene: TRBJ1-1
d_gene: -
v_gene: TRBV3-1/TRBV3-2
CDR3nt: TGTGCCAGCGCCACAGGGACCCACACTGAAGCTTTCTTT
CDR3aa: CASATGTHTEAFF

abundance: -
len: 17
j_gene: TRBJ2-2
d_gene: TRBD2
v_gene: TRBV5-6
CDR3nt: TGTGCCAGCAGCTTGCAGGCTAGCGGGCCCCGCACCGGGGAGCTGTTTTTT
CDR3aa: CASSLQASGPRTGELFF

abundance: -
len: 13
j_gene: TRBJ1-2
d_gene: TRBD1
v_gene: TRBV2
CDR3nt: TGTGCCAGCACCCGGACAGGGGATTATGGCTACACCTTC
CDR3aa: CASTRTGDYGYTF

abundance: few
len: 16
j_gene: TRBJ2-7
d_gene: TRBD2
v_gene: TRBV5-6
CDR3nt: TGTGCCAGCAGCCCGACTGCGGGGGGCCCTTCCTACGAGCAGTACTTC
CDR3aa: CASSPTAGGPSYEQYF

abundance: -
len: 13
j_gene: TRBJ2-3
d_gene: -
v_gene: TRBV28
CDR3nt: TGTGCCACTAATACGGGAAAAACAGATACGCAGTATTTT
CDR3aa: CATNTGKTDTQYF

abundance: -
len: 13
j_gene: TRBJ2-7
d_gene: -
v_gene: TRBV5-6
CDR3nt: TGTGCCAGCAGCTTGGGGCAGAACTACGAGCAGTACTTC
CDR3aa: CASSLGQNYEQYF

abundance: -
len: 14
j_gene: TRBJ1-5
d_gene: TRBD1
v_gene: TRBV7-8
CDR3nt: TGTGCCAGCAGACGAGGGACAGGGGATCAGCCCCAGCATTTT
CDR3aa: CASRRGTGDQPQHF

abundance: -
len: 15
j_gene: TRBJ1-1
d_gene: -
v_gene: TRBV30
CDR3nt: TGTGCCTGTTCCTCCTCAGGTGGGTTGAACACTGAAGCTTTCTTT
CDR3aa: CACSSSGGLNTEAFF

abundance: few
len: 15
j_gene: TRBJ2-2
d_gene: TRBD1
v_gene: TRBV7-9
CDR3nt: TGTGCCAGCAGCTTATTGACAGGGGGCACCGGGGAGCTGTTTTTT
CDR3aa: CASSLLTGGTGELFF

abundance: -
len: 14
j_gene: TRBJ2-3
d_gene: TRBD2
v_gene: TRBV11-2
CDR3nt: TGTGCCAGCAGCTTGACTAGCGGGGGAGATACGCAGTATTTT
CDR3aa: CASSLTSGGDTQYF

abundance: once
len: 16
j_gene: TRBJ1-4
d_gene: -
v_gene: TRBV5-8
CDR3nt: TGTGCCAGCAGCTTGGAGTTCGGGGCAACTAATGAAAAACTGTTTTTT
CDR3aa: CASSLEFGATNEKLFF

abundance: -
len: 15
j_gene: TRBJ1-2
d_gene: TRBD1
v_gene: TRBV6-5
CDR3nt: TGTGCCAGCAGGTTGATATCCGGGACAGTCTATGGCTACACCTTC
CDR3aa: CASRLISGTVYGYTF

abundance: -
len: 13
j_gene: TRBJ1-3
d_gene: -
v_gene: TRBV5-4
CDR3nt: TGTGCCAGCAGCTTGGAGTGGGGAGACACCATATATTTT
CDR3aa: CASSLEWGDTIYF

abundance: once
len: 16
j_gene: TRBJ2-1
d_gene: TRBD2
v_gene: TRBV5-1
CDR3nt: TGCGCCAGCAGCACGACTAGCGGGAGGGACTACAATGAGCAGTTCTTC
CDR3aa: CASSTTSGRDYNEQFF

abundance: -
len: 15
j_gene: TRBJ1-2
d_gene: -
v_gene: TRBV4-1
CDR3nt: TGCGCCAGCAGCCAATACGACAACGCTAACTATGGCTACACCTTC
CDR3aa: CASSQYDNANYGYTF

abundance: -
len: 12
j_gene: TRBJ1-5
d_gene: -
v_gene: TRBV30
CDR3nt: TGTGCCTGGACCCAGGGGTCTTCGCCCCAGCATTTT
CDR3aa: CAWTQGSSPQHF

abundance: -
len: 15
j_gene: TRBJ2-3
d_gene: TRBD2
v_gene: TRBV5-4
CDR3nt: TGTGCCAGCAGCCATGGACTAGCGGGCACAGATACGCAGTATTTT
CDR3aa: CASSHGLAGTDTQYF

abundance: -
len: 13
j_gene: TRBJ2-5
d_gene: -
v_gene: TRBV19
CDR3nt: TGTGCCAGTAGGCCCAGACAGTGGGAGACCCAGTACTTC
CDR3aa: CASRPRQWETQYF

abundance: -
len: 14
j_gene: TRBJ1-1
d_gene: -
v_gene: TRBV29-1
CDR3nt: TGCAGCGTTGAAGATAACCTTAGGAACACTGAAGCTTTCTTT
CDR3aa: CSVEDNLRNTEAFF

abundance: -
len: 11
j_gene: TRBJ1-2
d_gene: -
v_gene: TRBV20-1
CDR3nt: TGCAGTGTAAAAGGCGGCTATGGCTACACCTTC
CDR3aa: CSVKGGYGYTF

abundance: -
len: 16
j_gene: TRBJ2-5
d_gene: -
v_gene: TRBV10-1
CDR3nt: TGCGCCAGCAGTGAGTCGACGGGGAAAGGGAGAGAGACCCAGTACTTC
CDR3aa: CASSESTGKGRETQYF

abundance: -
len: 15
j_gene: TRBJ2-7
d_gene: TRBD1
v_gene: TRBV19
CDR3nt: TGTGCCAGTAGTAGGGCGGGACAGGGGTACTACGAGCAGTACTTC
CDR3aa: CASSRAGQGYYEQYF

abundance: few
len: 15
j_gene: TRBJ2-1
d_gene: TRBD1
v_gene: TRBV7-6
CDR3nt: TGTGCCAGCAGCTTAAACACAGGGGGCTGGAATGAGCAGTTCTTC
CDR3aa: CASSLNTGGWNEQFF

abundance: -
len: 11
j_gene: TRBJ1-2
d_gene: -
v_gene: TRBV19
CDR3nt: TGTGCCAGTAGCTTAGAGACAGTACCACCCTTC
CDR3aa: CASSLETVPPF

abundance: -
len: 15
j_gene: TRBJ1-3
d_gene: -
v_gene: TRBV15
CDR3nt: TGTGCCACCAGCATTACCCGGACAGAGGGAAACACCATATATTTT
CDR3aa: CATSITRTEGNTIYF

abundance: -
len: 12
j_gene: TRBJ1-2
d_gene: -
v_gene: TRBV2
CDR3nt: TGTGCCAGCAGTGAAGGGCAGTATGGCTACACCTTC
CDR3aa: CASSEGQYGYTF

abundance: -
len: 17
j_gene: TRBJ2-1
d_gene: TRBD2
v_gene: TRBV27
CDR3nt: TGTGCCAGCAGTAAAGGTGTTAGCGGGCCCGCGTACAATGAGCAGTTCTTC
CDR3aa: CASSKGVSGPAYNEQFF

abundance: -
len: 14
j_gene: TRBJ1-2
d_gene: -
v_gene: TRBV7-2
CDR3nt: TGTGCCAGCAGCTTTCAGGGGATGAACTATGGCTACACCTTC
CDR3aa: CASSFQGMNYGYTF

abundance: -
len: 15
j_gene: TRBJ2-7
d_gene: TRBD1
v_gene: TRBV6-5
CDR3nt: TGTGCCAGCAGTACTACCGGGACAGGGTCCTACGAGCAGTACTTC
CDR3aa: CASSTTGTGSYEQYF